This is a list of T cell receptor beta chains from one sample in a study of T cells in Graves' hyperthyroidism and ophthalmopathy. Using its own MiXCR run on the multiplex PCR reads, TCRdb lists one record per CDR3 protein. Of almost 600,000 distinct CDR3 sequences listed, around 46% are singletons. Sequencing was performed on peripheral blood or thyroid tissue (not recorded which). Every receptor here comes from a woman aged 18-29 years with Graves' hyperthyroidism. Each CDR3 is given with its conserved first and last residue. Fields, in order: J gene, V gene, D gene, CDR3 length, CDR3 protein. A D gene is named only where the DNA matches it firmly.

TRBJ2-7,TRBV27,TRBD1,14,CASSQGQGQYEQYF
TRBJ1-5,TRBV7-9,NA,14,CASSSSGGNQPQHF
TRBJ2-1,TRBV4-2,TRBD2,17,CASSQDGLAGGRNEQFF
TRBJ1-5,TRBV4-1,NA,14,CASSQDGVSQPQHF
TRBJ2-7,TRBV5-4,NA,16,CASSSGARNRDYEQYF
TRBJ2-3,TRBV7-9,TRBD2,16,CASSSSSSGSTDTQYF
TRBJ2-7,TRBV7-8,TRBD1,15,CASSLRRQGAGEQYF
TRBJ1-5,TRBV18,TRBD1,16,CVSSLIQGVSNQPQHF
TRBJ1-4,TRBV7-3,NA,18,CASSWRLAGTPGSEKLFF
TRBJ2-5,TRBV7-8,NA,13,CASSYGVGETQYF
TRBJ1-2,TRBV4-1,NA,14,CASSREGSYYGYTF
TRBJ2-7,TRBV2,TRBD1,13,CASLGTERNEQYF
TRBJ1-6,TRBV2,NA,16,CASSSIQGSYNSPLHF
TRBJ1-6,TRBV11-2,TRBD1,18,CASSPTLPGQGWNSPLHF
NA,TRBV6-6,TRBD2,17,CASSYSIGGRIPLRQFF
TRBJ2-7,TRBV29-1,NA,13,CSVEAYRDKEQYF
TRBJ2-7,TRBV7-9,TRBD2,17,CASSVFNGLAGISEQYF
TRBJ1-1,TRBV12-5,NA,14,CASGSGTIRTEAFF